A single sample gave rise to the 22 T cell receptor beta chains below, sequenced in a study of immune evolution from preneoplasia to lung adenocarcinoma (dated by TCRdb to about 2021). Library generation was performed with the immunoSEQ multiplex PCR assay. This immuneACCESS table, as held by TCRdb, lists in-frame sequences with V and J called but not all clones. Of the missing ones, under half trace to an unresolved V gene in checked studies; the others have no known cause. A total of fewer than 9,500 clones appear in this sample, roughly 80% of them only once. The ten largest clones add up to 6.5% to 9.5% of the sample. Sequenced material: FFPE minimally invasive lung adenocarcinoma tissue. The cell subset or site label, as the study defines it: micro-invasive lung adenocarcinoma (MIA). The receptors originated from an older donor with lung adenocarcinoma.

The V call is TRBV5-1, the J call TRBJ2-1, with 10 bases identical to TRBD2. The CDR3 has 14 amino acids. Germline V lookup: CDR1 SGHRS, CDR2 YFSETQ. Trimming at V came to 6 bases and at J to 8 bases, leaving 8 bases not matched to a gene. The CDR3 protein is CASTLAGAVYEQFF. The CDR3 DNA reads TGCGCCAGCACTCTAGCGGGAGCAGTGTATGAGCAGTTCTTC.

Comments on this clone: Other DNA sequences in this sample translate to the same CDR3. The CDR3: CASSGSGANQPQHF. CDR3 nucleotides: TGTGCCAGTAGTGGGTCGGGGGCAAATCAGCCCCAGCATTTT. The V and J genes are TRBV19 and TRBJ1-5, with D tentatively TRBD1 (6 bases). CDR3 length: 14 residues. Trimming pared 5 bases from V and 4 bases from J, leaving 12 bases between. Looked up from germline, CDR1 is LNHDA and CDR2 is SQIVND (reference sequence). Full variable domain (remainder filled in from reference TRBV19 and TRBJ1-5): DGGITQSPKYLFRKEGQNVTLSCEQNLNHDAMYWYRQDPGQGLRLIYYSQIVNDFQKGDIAEGYSVSREKKESFPLTVTSAQKNPTAFYLCASSGSGANQPQHFGDGTRLSIL.

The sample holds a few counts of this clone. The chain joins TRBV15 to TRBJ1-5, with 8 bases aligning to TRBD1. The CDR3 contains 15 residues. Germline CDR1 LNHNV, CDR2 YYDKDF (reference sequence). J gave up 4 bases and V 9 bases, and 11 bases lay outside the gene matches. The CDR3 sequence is CATQTGASSNQPQHF. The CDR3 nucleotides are TGTGCCACGCAGACAGGGGCCTCATCAAATCAGCCCCAGCATTTT.

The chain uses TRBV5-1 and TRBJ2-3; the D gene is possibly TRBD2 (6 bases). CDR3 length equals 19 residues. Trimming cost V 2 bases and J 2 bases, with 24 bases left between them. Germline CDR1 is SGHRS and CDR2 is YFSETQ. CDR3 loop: CASSLRQMRGGYNTDTQYF. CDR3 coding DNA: TGCGCCAGCAGCTTACGACAAATGCGTGGAGGGTATAACACAGATACGCAGTATTTT.

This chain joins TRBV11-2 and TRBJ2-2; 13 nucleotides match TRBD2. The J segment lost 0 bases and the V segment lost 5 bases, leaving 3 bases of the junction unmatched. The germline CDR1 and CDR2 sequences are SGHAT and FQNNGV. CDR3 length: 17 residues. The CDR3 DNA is TGTGCCAGCAGCGGGGGACTAGCGGGATCGAACACCGGGGAGCTGTTTTTT. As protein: CASSGGLAGSNTGELFF.

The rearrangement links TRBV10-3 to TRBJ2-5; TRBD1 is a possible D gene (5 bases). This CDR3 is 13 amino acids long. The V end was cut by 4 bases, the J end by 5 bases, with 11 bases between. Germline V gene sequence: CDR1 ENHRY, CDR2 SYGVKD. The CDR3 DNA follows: TGTGCCATCAGTGGTAGGGGCGCGGAGACCCAGTACTTC. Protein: CAISGRGAETQYF.

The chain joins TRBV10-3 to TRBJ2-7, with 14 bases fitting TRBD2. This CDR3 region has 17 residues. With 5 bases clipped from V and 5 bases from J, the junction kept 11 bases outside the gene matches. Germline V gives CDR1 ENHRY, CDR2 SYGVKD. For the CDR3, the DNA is TGTGCCATCAGTTCTAGACTAGCGGGAGGGGAGGGCGACGAGCAGTACTTC. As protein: CAISSRLAGGEGDEQYF.

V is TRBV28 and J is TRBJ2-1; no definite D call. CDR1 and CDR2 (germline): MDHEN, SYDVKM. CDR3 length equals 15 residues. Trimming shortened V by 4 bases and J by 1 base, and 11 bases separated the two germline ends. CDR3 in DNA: TGTGCCAGCAGTTCTCCAGGACCGTCCTACAATGAGCAGTTCTTC. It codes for CASSSPGPSYNEQFF.

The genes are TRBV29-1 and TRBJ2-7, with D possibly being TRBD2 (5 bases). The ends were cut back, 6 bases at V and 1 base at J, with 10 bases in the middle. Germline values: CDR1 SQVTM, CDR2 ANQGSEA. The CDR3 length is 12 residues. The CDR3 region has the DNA TGCAGCGTGAGAGGGAATTCCTACGAGCAGTACTTC. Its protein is CSVRGNSYEQYF.

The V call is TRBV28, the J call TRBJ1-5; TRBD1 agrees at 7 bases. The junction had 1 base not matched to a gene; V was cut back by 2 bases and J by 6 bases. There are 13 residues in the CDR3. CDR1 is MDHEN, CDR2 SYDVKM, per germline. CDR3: CASSLDRAQPQHF. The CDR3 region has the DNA TGTGCCAGCAGTTTAGACAGGGCTCAGCCCCAGCATTTT.

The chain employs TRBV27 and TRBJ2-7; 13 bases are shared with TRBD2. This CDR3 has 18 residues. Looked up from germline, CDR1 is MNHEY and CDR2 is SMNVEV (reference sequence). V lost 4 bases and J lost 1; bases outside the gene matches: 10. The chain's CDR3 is CASSSGLAGAVGSYEQYF. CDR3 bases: TGTGCCAGCAGTTCCGGACTAGCGGGAGCCGTAGGATCCTACGAGCAGTACTTC.

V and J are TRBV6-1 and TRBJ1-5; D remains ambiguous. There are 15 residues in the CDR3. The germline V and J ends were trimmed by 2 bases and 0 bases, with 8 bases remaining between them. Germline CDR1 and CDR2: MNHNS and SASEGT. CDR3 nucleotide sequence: TGTGCCAGCAGTGAAAACCCCAATAGCAATCAGCCCCAGCATTTT. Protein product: CASSENPNSNQPQHF.

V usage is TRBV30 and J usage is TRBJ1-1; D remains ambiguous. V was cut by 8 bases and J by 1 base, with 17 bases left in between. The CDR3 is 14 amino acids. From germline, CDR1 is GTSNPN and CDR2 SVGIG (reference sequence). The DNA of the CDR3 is TGTGCCACGAGAGATCGTCCGGGGAACACTGAAGCTTTCTTT. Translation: CATRDRPGNTEAFF.

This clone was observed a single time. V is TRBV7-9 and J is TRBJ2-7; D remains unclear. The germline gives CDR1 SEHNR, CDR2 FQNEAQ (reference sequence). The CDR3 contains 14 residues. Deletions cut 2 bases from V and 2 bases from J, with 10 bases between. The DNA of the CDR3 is TGTGCCAGCAGCTTAAGATCAGTTACCTACGAGCAGTACTTC. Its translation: CASSLRSVTYEQYF.

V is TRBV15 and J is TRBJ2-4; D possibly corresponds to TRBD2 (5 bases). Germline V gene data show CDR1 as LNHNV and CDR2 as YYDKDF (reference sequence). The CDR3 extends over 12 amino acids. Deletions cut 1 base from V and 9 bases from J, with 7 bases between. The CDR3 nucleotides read TGTGCCACCAGCAGAGTGGGGAGCATTCAGTACTTC. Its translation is CATSRVGSIQYF.

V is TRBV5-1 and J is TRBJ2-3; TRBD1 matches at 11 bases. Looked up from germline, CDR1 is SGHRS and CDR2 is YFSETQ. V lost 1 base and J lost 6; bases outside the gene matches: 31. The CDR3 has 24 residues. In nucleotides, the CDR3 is TGCGCCAGCAGCTTGAATCCCGGGACAGGGGGGTTGAGTGGACTAGCGCACTATGTGGATACGCAGTATTTT. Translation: CASSLNPGTGGLSGLAHYVDTQYF.

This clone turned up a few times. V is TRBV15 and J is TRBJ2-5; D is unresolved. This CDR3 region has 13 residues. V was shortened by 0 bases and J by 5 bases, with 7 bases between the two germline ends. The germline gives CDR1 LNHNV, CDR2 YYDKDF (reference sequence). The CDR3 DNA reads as TGTGCCACCAGCAGAGATACCCGGGAGACCCAGTACTTC. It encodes CATSRDTRETQYF. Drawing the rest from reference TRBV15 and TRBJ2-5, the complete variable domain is DAMVIQNPRYQVTQFGKPVTLSCSQTLNHNVMYWYQQKSSQAPKLLFHYYDKDFNNEADTPDNFQSRRPNTSFCFLDIRSPGLGDTAMYLCATSRDTRETQYFGPGTRLLVL.

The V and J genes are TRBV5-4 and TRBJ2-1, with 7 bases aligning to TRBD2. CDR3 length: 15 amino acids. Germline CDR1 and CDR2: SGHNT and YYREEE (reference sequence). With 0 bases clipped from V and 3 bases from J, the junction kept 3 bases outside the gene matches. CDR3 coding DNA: TGTGCCAGCAGCTTGGGGGGCGGGAGCTACAATGAGCAGTTCTTC. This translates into CASSLGGGSYNEQFF.

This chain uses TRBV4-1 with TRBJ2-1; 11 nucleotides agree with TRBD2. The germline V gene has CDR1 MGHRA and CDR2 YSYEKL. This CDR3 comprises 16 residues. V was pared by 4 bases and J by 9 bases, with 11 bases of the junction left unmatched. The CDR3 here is CASSPRLAGHGGEQFF. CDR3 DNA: TGCGCCAGCAGCCCACGACTAGCGGGACACGGTGGTGAGCAGTTCTTC.

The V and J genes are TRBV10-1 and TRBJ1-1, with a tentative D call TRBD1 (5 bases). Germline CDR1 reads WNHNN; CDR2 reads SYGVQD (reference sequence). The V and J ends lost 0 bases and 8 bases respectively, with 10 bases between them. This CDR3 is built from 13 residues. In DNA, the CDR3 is TGCGCCAGCAGTGAGTCGATGTGGACAGAAGCTTTCTTT. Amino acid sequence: CASSESMWTEAFF.

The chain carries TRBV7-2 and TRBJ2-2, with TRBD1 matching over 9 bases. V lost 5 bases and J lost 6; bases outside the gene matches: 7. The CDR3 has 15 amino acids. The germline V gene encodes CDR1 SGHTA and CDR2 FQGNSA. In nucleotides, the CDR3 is TGTGCCAGCAGCCGTAAAACAGGGGGCGCCGGGGAGCTGTTTTTT. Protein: CASSRKTGGAGELFF.

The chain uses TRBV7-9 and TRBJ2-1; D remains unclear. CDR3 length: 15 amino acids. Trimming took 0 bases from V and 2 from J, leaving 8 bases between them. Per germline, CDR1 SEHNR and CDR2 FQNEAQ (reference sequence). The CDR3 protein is CASSLAVLTYNEQFF. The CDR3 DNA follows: TGTGCCAGCAGCTTAGCGGTCCTGACCTACAATGAGCAGTTCTTC.